The rows below give T cell receptor beta chains drawn from one sample of a study of CD8 T cells in ankylosing spondylitis. MiXCR, run by TCRdb on the 5' RACE reads, gives a single entry per CDR3 protein. The sample has about 800,000 distinct CDR3 sequences, approximately 12% seen once. Source material: blood, either unsorted or a sorted T cell fraction (not recorded which). The receptor source for this set is a male donor with ankylosing spondylitis. The CDR3 runs from the conserved cysteine through the conserved F or W. Fields, in order: clone size, D gene, J gene, V gene, CDR3 DNA, CDR3 protein. D genes are given only for firm matches. For some rows the clone size is stated as once, few or many, or as a class when expanded; others skip it.

>many|NA|TRBJ2-7|TRBV9
TGTGCCAGCAGCGTAGAGCCGGGCCGAATCTACGAGCAGTACTTC
CASSVEPGRIYEQYF
>NA|TRBD1|TRBJ2-2|TRBV5-1
TGCGCCAGCAGCCCTACAGGGGTAAACGGGGAGCTGTTTTTT
CASSPTGVNGELFF
>few|TRBD2|TRBJ2-1|TRBV11-2
TGTGCCAGCAGCCCCTCGGTTGGCGGGGGGGCTTACAATGAGCAGTTCTTC
CASSPSVGGGAYNEQFF
>few|TRBD1|TRBJ2-7|TRBV5-1
TGCGCCAGCAGCTTGGAAGGGACAGGGGACGAGCAGTACTTC
CASSLEGTGDEQYF
>NA|NA|TRBJ2-3|TRBV7-9
TGTGCCAGCCGAGGGAGAGGCGGGAGCACAGATACGCAGTATTTT
CASRGRGGSTDTQYF
>few|TRBD1|TRBJ1-2|TRBV20-1
TGCAGTGCTAGAACTTCCCAGGGGGAGCACTATGGCTACACCTTC
CSARTSQGEHYGYTF
>few|NA|TRBJ2-7|TRBV2
TGTGCCAGCAGTGTAGGACCAAACTACGAGCAGTACTTC
CASSVGPNYEQYF
>NA|NA|TRBJ2-5|TRBV5-1
TGCGCCAGCAGCTTTGAGGGGGTGGAGACCCAGTACTTC
CASSFEGVETQYF
>many|TRBD2|TRBJ2-3|TRBV4-2
TGTGCCAGCAGCCAAGATTTGGGTATAGCGGGAGAGGATACGCAGTATTTT
CASSQDLGIAGEDTQYF
>few|NA|TRBJ2-1|TRBV5-5
TGTGCCAGCAGCTCGGACCCTCGGAATGAGCAGTTCTTC
CASSSDPRNEQFF
>NA|TRBD1|TRBJ2-1|TRBV5-4
TGTGCCAGCTCACGACAGGGCCAATACAATGAGCAGTTCTTC
CASSRQGQYNEQFF
>NA|NA|TRBJ1-4|TRBV7-9
TGTGCCAGCAGCTTTCCTCAGGGTGCAACTAATGAAAAACTGTTTTTT
CASSFPQGATNEKLFF
>many|NA|TRBJ2-1|TRBV4-3
TGCGCCAGCAGCCAAGACTACAATGAGCAGTTCTTC
CASSQDYNEQFF
>many|NA|TRBJ2-5|TRBV7-9
TGTGCCAGCAGCCCCGGACTACCGGTACACCAAGAGACCCAGTACTTC
CASSPGLPVHQETQYF
>NA|NA|TRBJ1-3|TRBV29-1
TGCAGCGGATTAGCGGGGACCGGGAACACCATATATTTT
CSGLAGTGNTIYF
>few|NA|TRBJ2-5|TRBV20-1
TGCAGTGCTAACTCTCCCCAGTACTTC
CSANSPQYF
>few|NA|TRBJ1-3|TRBV6-5
TGTGCCAGCAGTTACCGGGTAGGGGAGAGAAACACCATATATTTT
CASSYRVGERNTIYF
>many|NA|TRBJ1-5|TRBV29-1
TGCAGCGTTGAATTCCAGGTCAATCAGCCCCAGCATTTT
CSVEFQVNQPQHF
>many|NA|TRBJ2-3|TRBV7-2
TGTGCCAGCAGCTTAGCTTTGGCGGGGACAGATACGCAGTATTTT
CASSLALAGTDTQYF
>many|NA|TRBJ2-1|TRBV7-9
TGTGCCAGCAGCTTATTGGGGGGCGATGAGCAGTTCTTC
CASSLLGGDEQFF
>few|NA|TRBJ1-4|TRBV2
TGTGCCAGCCAAAGGGAGGGAGAAAAACTGTTTTTT
CASQREGEKLFF
>NA|NA|TRBJ2-3|TRBV11-2
TGTGCCAGCAGTTCTCCCCCCGGGATGGGAGATACGCAGTATTTT
CASSSPPGMGDTQYF
>many|NA|TRBJ1-1|TRBV7-2
TGTGCCAGCAGCTCCGCGCGGGGGTGGGGAACTGAAGCTTTCTTT
CASSSARGWGTEAFF
>few|NA|TRBJ2-1|TRBV7-8
TGTGCCAGCAGCTTGGAAAAGGCAAGCAATGAGCAGTTCTTC
CASSLEKASNEQFF
>many|TRBD1|TRBJ1-2|TRBV4-2
TGTGCCAGCAGCCAACACGGGACAGTCAGGGACATCTATGGCTACACCTTC
CASSQHGTVRDIYGYTF
>NA|NA|TRBJ1-1|TRBV20-1
TGCAGTGCTAGTTCGGCAGGGGCCAGGCGGGTTTTCTTT
CSASSAGARRVFF
>NA|NA|TRBJ2-7|TRBV10-3
TGTGCCATCAGTGGTTCGTGGAGGATGGCGAGCGTCTACGAGCAGTACTTC
CAISGSWRMASVYEQYF
>many|TRBD1|TRBJ1-4|TRBV29-1
TGCAGCGCCATATCCGGGACAGCTAATGAAAAACTGTTTTTT
CSAISGTANEKLFF
>many|NA|TRBJ2-1|TRBV12-3/TRBV12-4
TGTGCCAGCAGCCTGACTGGGGTTAGCCCCTACAATGAGCAGTTCTTC
CASSLTGVSPYNEQFF
>NA|TRBD2|TRBJ2-1|TRBV20-1
TGCAGTGCTTTGGGACTAGCGTTAGACAATGAGCAGTTCTTC
CSALGLALDNEQFF
>NA|TRBD2|TRBJ2-1|TRBV27
TGTGCCAGCACCCGACTAGCGGGGGGTGGGGATGAGCAGTTCTTC
CASTRLAGGGDEQFF
>few|NA|TRBJ1-6|TRBV10-3
TGTGCCATCAGTGTCCAATCTGCGTCTAATTCACCCCTCCACTTT
CAISVQSASNSPLHF
>many|NA|TRBJ2-7|TRBV4-2
TGTGCCAGCAGCCAAGAGTCCAGGGTAAACTTC
CASSQESRVNF
>NA|NA|TRBJ1-4|TRBV4-3
TGCGCCAGCAGCCAAGGGGTTGTAGGCTTTAATGAAAAACTGTTTTTT
CASSQGVVGFNEKLFF
>few|NA|TRBJ2-3|TRBV5-1
TGCGCCAGCAGCCCCGGAGAGGGACCCCCAGGTGATACGCAGTATTTT
CASSPGEGPPGDTQYF
>NA|NA|TRBJ2-2|TRBV9
TGTGCCAGCAGCGTAGGGGTCGGACTCGGTCTTCGAACCGGGGAGCTGTTTTTT
CASSVGVGLGLRTGELFF
>NA|NA|TRBJ2-3|TRBV20-1
TGCAGTGCTACCGAACAGGGAAGAGATACGCAGTATTTT
CSATEQGRDTQYF
>few|TRBD2|TRBJ2-7|TRBV27
TGTGCCAGCAGTTTTAGGGTCCGGCTAGCGGGCGCGACCTACGAGCAGTACTTC
CASSFRVRLAGATYEQYF
>NA|NA|TRBJ1-1|TRBV4-2
TGTGCCAGCAGCCAAGCGTTAGGGACATCCAACACTGAAGCTTTCTTT
CASSQALGTSNTEAFF
>many|NA|TRBJ2-6|TRBV6-5
TGTGCCAGCAGTACTTATATTGGGGCCAACGTCCTGACTTTC
CASSTYIGANVLTF
>NA|TRBD1|TRBJ1-2|TRBV9
TGTGCCAGCAGCGTAGGGGACAGACCCGGCTACACCTTC
CASSVGDRPGYTF
>few|NA|TRBJ2-4|TRBV15
TGTGCCACCAGCAGAGTCGGGATATTAGCCAAAAACATTCAGTACTTC
CATSRVGILAKNIQYF
>NA|TRBD2|TRBJ2-1|TRBV6-1
TGTGCCAGCAGCCCAGGACTAGCGGAGGTCCTACACATGAATGAGCAGTTCTTC
CASSPGLAEVLHMNEQFF
>NA|NA|TRBJ1-5|TRBV12-3/TRBV12-4
TGTGCCAGCAGTTCCACAACGGGACGGAGCAATCAGCCCCAGCATTTT
CASSSTTGRSNQPQHF
>NA|NA|TRBJ1-2|TRBV5-1
TGCGCCAGCAGCTTGGATGTAGGGGGGGATGGCTACACCTTC
CASSLDVGGDGYTF
>NA|NA|TRBJ2-7|TRBV6-2/TRBV6-3
TGTGCCAGCAGTGAGATGAACAGGGAAAAGTACTTC
CASSEMNREKYF
>NA|NA|TRBJ1-6|TRBV9
TGTGCCAGCGAAAGAGGACCGGGATCACCCCTCCACTTT
CASERGPGSPLHF
>many|NA|TRBJ2-5|TRBV7-2
TGTGCCAGCAGCTTGGAACTACAGCAAGAGACCCAGTACTTC
CASSLELQQETQYF
>few|NA|TRBJ2-1|TRBV20-1
TGCAGTGCTAGAGATGTCCGAGACTGGCAACAGCAGTTCTTC
CSARDVRDWQQQFF
>NA|NA|TRBJ1-2|TRBV7-9
TGTGCCAGCAGCCCCGAGCGGTATGGCTACACCTTC
CASSPERYGYTF
>NA|NA|TRBJ2-2|TRBV4-3
TGCGCCAGCAGCCAACAAAGTAGCGTGATTACGCCCGGGGAGCTGTTTTTT
CASSQQSSVITPGELFF
>NA|TRBD1|TRBJ1-2|TRBV11-2
TGTGCCAGCAACCTAATCAGGGGGACGAGCGTTGGCTACACCTTC
CASNLIRGTSVGYTF
>many|NA|TRBJ1-1|TRBV18
TGTGCCAGCTCACCCAGTGAAGCCCGTGAAGCTTTCTTT
CASSPSEAREAFF
>few|NA|TRBJ2-3|TRBV5-1
TGCGCCAGCAGCTTGGGGGGGGTAACGACAGATACGCAGTATTTT
CASSLGGVTTDTQYF
>few|NA|TRBJ1-1|TRBV12-3/TRBV12-4
TGTGCCAGCAGACCACAGGCACACACTGAAGCTTTCTTT
CASRPQAHTEAFF